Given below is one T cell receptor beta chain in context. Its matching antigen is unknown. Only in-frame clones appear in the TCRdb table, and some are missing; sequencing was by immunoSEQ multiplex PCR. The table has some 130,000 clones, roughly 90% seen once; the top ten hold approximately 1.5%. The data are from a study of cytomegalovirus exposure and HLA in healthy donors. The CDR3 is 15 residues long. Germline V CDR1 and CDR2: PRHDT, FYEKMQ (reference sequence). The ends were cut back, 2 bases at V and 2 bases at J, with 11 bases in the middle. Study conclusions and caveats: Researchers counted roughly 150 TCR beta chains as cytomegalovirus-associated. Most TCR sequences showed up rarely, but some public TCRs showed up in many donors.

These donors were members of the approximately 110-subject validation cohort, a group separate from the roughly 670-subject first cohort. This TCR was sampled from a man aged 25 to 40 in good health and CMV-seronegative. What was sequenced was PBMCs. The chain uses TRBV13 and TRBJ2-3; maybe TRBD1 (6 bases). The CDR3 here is CASSLIGQITDTQYF. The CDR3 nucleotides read TGTGCCAGCAGCTTAATAGGACAGATCACAGATACGCAGTATTTT. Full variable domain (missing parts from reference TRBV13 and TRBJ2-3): AAGVIQSPRHLIKEKRETATLKCYPIPRHDTVYWYQQGPGQDPQFLISFYEKMQSDKGSIPDRFSAQQFSDYHSELNMSSLELGDSALYFCASSLIGQITDTQYFGPGTRLTVL.